Listed below are T cell receptor beta chains from one sample, sequenced in a study of T cells in Graves' hyperthyroidism and ophthalmopathy. TCRdb reanalysed the multiplex PCR reads using MiXCR and keeps one entry per CDR3 protein. Of roughly 750,000 distinct CDR3 sequences in the sample, about 16% were seen once. Sequenced material: blood. The source is a man aged 18 to 35 with Graves' hyperthyroidism. Each CDR3 is given with its conserved first and last residue. The D gene is left open where the match is weak. Not all rows give a size; the values are once, few, many and, for expanded clones, a class.

v_call: TRBV30
clone_size: many
d_call: TRBD1
j_call: TRBJ1-1
cdr3_aa: CATDRENTEAFF
cdr3_nt: TGTGCCACAGACAGGGAGAACACTGAAGCTTTCTTT

v_call: TRBV29-1
clone_size: few
d_call: TRBD2
j_call: TRBJ2-7
cdr3_aa: CSAVAGAYEQYF
cdr3_nt: TGCAGCGCTGTAGCGGGAGCTTACGAGCAGTACTTC

v_call: TRBV2
clone_size: -
d_call: -
j_call: TRBJ1-1
cdr3_aa: CASSEGAVTEAFF
cdr3_nt: TGTGCCAGCAGTGAAGGGGCAGTAACTGAAGCTTTCTTT

v_call: TRBV7-3
clone_size: many
d_call: TRBD1
j_call: TRBJ2-3
cdr3_aa: CASSSLGQGAADTQYF
cdr3_nt: TGTGCCAGCAGCTCCCTTGGACAGGGGGCCGCAGATACGCAGTATTTT

v_call: TRBV28
clone_size: many
d_call: -
j_call: TRBJ2-5
cdr3_aa: CASSLAGAQETQYF
cdr3_nt: TGTGCCAGCAGTTTAGCGGGGGCCCAAGAGACCCAGTACTTC

v_call: TRBV2
clone_size: many
d_call: TRBD2
j_call: TRBJ2-1
cdr3_aa: CASSDASGSAEQFF
cdr3_nt: TGTGCCAGCAGTGACGCTAGCGGGAGTGCTGAGCAGTTCTTC

v_call: TRBV20-1
clone_size: many
d_call: -
j_call: TRBJ2-7
cdr3_aa: CSASLGASYEQYF
cdr3_nt: TGCAGTGCTAGCCTGGGGGCCTCCTACGAGCAGTACTTC

v_call: TRBV28
clone_size: -
d_call: -
j_call: TRBJ1-2
cdr3_aa: CASSFPNGGYYGYTF
cdr3_nt: TGTGCCAGCAGCTTCCCAAACGGGGGGTACTATGGCTACACCTTC

v_call: TRBV28
clone_size: -
d_call: TRBD1
j_call: TRBJ1-2
cdr3_aa: CATNRGYGYTF
cdr3_nt: TGTGCCACCAACAGGGGGTATGGCTACACCTTC

v_call: TRBV19
clone_size: once
d_call: -
j_call: TRBJ2-7
cdr3_aa: CASSIADRSSYEQYF
cdr3_nt: TGTGCCAGTAGTATAGCCGACAGGAGTTCCTACGAGCAGTACTTC

v_call: TRBV28
clone_size: few
d_call: -
j_call: TRBJ1-6
cdr3_aa: CASSLYPGYNSPLHF
cdr3_nt: TGTGCCAGCAGTTTATATCCGGGCTATAATTCACCCCTCCACTTT

v_call: TRBV6-5
clone_size: -
d_call: TRBD1
j_call: TRBJ2-5
cdr3_aa: CASSYPTGGKETQYF
cdr3_nt: TGTGCCAGCAGTTATCCGACAGGGGGGAAAGAGACCCAGTACTTC

v_call: TRBV15
clone_size: -
d_call: TRBD1
j_call: TRBJ2-3
cdr3_aa: CATSRVLTGGTDTQYF
cdr3_nt: TGTGCCACCAGCAGAGTTTTAACAGGGGGGACAGATACGCAGTATTTT

v_call: TRBV28
clone_size: many
d_call: TRBD1
j_call: TRBJ1-5
cdr3_aa: CASRTGTGFNQPQHF
cdr3_nt: TGTGCCAGCCGTACCGGGACAGGGTTTAATCAGCCCCAGCATTTT

v_call: TRBV7-9
clone_size: -
d_call: -
j_call: TRBJ1-4
cdr3_aa: CASSGSLSEKLFF
cdr3_nt: TGTGCCAGCAGTGGGAGTCTGAGTGAAAAACTGTTTTTT

v_call: TRBV11-3
clone_size: many
d_call: -
j_call: TRBJ2-7
cdr3_aa: CASSLEMGSYEQYF
cdr3_nt: TGTGCCAGCAGCTTAGAGATGGGGTCCTACGAGCAGTACTTC

v_call: TRBV15
clone_size: many
d_call: TRBD1
j_call: TRBJ1-2
cdr3_aa: CATSRDRLETGIGYTF
cdr3_nt: TGTGCCACCAGCAGAGATCGCCTCGAGACAGGGATTGGCTACACCTTC

v_call: TRBV18
clone_size: few
d_call: TRBD2
j_call: TRBJ2-7
cdr3_aa: CASSPMLADSYEQYF
cdr3_nt: TGTGCCAGCTCACCAATGCTAGCGGACTCCTACGAGCAGTACTTC

v_call: TRBV24-1
clone_size: few
d_call: TRBD2
j_call: TRBJ2-1
cdr3_aa: CATQSGTSDYNEQFF
cdr3_nt: TGTGCCACCCAATCCGGGACTAGCGATTACAATGAGCAGTTCTTC

v_call: TRBV7-2
clone_size: many
d_call: TRBD2
j_call: TRBJ2-3
cdr3_aa: CASSFFGGRPGDTQYF
cdr3_nt: TGTGCCAGCAGCTTCTTCGGCGGGAGGCCGGGGGATACGCAGTATTTT

v_call: TRBV7-2
clone_size: many
d_call: -
j_call: TRBJ1-5
cdr3_aa: CASSSGSRQPQHF
cdr3_nt: TGTGCCAGCAGTTCAGGAAGCAGGCAGCCCCAGCATTTT

v_call: TRBV2
clone_size: many
d_call: TRBD1
j_call: TRBJ1-1
cdr3_aa: CASSEQGAMNTEAFF
cdr3_nt: TGTGCCAGCAGTGAACAGGGGGCGATGAACACTGAAGCTTTCTTT

v_call: TRBV28
clone_size: once
d_call: -
j_call: TRBJ1-3
cdr3_aa: CASSLASGAGNTIYF
cdr3_nt: TGTGCCAGCAGTTTAGCGTCAGGAGCTGGAAACACCATATATTTT

v_call: TRBV5-1
clone_size: few
d_call: -
j_call: TRBJ2-1
cdr3_aa: CASRDGAMDLGNEQFF
cdr3_nt: TGCGCCAGCAGAGATGGGGCGATGGATCTTGGCAATGAGCAGTTCTTC

v_call: TRBV20-1
clone_size: -
d_call: TRBD1
j_call: TRBJ1-5
cdr3_aa: CSGTGGDNQPQHF
cdr3_nt: TGCAGTGGTACAGGGGGCGACAATCAGCCCCAGCATTTT

v_call: TRBV12-3/TRBV12-4
clone_size: many
d_call: -
j_call: TRBJ2-7
cdr3_aa: CASSYGATDPLYEQYF
cdr3_nt: TGTGCCAGCAGTTACGGCGCGACAGACCCCCTCTACGAGCAGTACTTC

v_call: TRBV7-9
clone_size: many
d_call: -
j_call: TRBJ2-5
cdr3_aa: CASSPVWAGETQYF
cdr3_nt: TGTGCCAGCAGCCCGGTCTGGGCAGGAGAGACCCAGTACTTC

v_call: TRBV27
clone_size: many
d_call: -
j_call: TRBJ2-7
cdr3_aa: CASSFKALSSYEQYF
cdr3_nt: TGTGCCAGCAGTTTTAAGGCCCTGAGCTCCTACGAGCAGTACTTC

v_call: TRBV7-9
clone_size: -
d_call: -
j_call: TRBJ2-3
cdr3_aa: CASSLAARPTDTQYF
cdr3_nt: TGTGCCAGCAGCTTAGCGGCACGACCCACAGATACGCAGTATTTT

v_call: TRBV7-9
clone_size: few
d_call: TRBD1
j_call: TRBJ1-5
cdr3_aa: CASSTGQGQPQHF
cdr3_nt: TGTGCCAGCAGCACCGGACAGGGCCAGCCCCAGCATTTT

v_call: TRBV27
clone_size: many
d_call: -
j_call: TRBJ2-2
cdr3_aa: CASSLARLVDTGELFF
cdr3_nt: TGTGCCAGCAGTTTAGCGCGGCTAGTTGACACCGGGGAGCTGTTTTTT

v_call: TRBV28
clone_size: -
d_call: -
j_call: TRBJ2-7
cdr3_aa: CASSPRWVAPGETSEQYF
cdr3_nt: TGTGCCAGCAGCCCAAGGTGGGTGGCGCCGGGAGAAACGAGCGAGCAGTACTTC

v_call: TRBV7-9
clone_size: many
d_call: -
j_call: TRBJ2-1
cdr3_aa: CASRQDSGSYNEQFF
cdr3_nt: TGTGCCAGCCGCCAAGACAGCGGCTCCTACAATGAGCAGTTCTTC

v_call: TRBV5-4
clone_size: -
d_call: -
j_call: TRBJ1-5
cdr3_aa: CASSLPGSSQPQHF
cdr3_nt: TGTGCCAGCAGCTTGCCAGGGAGCAGTCAGCCCCAGCATTTT

v_call: TRBV18
clone_size: many
d_call: -
j_call: TRBJ2-2
cdr3_aa: CASSPRSRNTGELFF
cdr3_nt: TGTGCCAGCTCACCTCGAAGCCGCAACACCGGGGAGCTGTTTTTT

v_call: TRBV5-8
clone_size: few
d_call: -
j_call: TRBJ1-1
cdr3_aa: CVCGTIAFF
cdr3_nt: TGTGTGTGTGGAACAATAGCTTTCTTT

v_call: TRBV7-9
clone_size: many
d_call: -
j_call: TRBJ2-1
cdr3_aa: CASTEKGYEQFF
cdr3_nt: TGTGCCAGCACCGAAAAGGGCTATGAGCAGTTCTTC

v_call: TRBV18
clone_size: -
d_call: -
j_call: TRBJ2-1
cdr3_aa: CASSPPFGDEQFF
cdr3_nt: TGTGCCAGCTCACCACCGTTTGGGGATGAGCAGTTCTTC

v_call: TRBV5-1
clone_size: few
d_call: TRBD1
j_call: TRBJ2-2
cdr3_aa: CASSLRQGNTGELFF
cdr3_nt: TGCGCCAGCAGTTTAAGACAGGGTAACACCGGGGAGCTGTTTTTT

v_call: TRBV3-1
clone_size: few
d_call: -
j_call: TRBJ1-2
cdr3_aa: CASSQVGHYGYTF
cdr3_nt: TGTGCCAGCAGCCAAGTTGGGCACTATGGCTACACCTTC

v_call: TRBV13
clone_size: many
d_call: -
j_call: TRBJ1-1
cdr3_aa: CASSKGVTEAFF
cdr3_nt: TGTGCCAGCAGCAAAGGGGTTACTGAAGCTTTCTTT

v_call: TRBV28
clone_size: many
d_call: -
j_call: TRBJ1-2
cdr3_aa: CASSPRPTSYGYTF
cdr3_nt: TGTGCCAGCAGTCCCCGTCCCACTTCCTATGGCTACACCTTC

v_call: TRBV6-1
clone_size: few
d_call: -
j_call: TRBJ2-2
cdr3_aa: CASSEMGNTGELFF
cdr3_nt: TGTGCCAGCAGTGAAATGGGGAACACCGGGGAGCTGTTTTTT

v_call: TRBV20-1
clone_size: few
d_call: TRBD2
j_call: TRBJ2-5
cdr3_aa: CSVSYLGLAGVETQYF
cdr3_nt: TGCAGTGTTAGTTACCTCGGGCTAGCGGGAGTGGAGACCCAGTACTTC

v_call: TRBV20-1
clone_size: many
d_call: -
j_call: TRBJ1-1
cdr3_aa: CSARVQGMNTEAFF
cdr3_nt: TGCAGTGCTAGAGTGCAGGGGATGAACACTGAAGCTTTCTTT

v_call: TRBV18
clone_size: many
d_call: TRBD1
j_call: TRBJ2-2
cdr3_aa: CASSTMDRGRDTGELFF
cdr3_nt: TGTGCCAGCTCAACAATGGACAGGGGAAGGGACACCGGGGAGCTGTTTTTT

v_call: TRBV11-2
clone_size: many
d_call: -
j_call: TRBJ2-5
cdr3_aa: CASTSLGASQETQYF
cdr3_nt: TGTGCCAGCACTAGCCTAGGGGCGAGCCAAGAGACCCAGTACTTC

v_call: TRBV12-3/TRBV12-4
clone_size: many
d_call: TRBD1
j_call: TRBJ2-5
cdr3_aa: CASSFMDRVQETQYF
cdr3_nt: TGTGCCAGCAGTTTCATGGACAGGGTGCAAGAGACCCAGTACTTC

v_call: TRBV29-1
clone_size: -
d_call: -
j_call: TRBJ2-5
cdr3_aa: CSAQTFRKETQYF
cdr3_nt: TGCAGCGCACAGACGTTCAGAAAAGAGACCCAGTACTTC

v_call: TRBV6-1
clone_size: -
d_call: TRBD2
j_call: TRBJ2-1
cdr3_aa: CASRKREGSYNEQFF
cdr3_nt: TGTGCCAGCAGGAAGCGGGAGGGCTCCTACAATGAGCAGTTCTTC

v_call: TRBV7-9
clone_size: -
d_call: -
j_call: TRBJ2-5
cdr3_aa: CASSDDRRETQYF
cdr3_nt: TGTGCCAGCAGCGATGACAGGAGAGAGACCCAGTACTTC

v_call: TRBV4-1
clone_size: -
d_call: -
j_call: TRBJ2-5
cdr3_aa: CASSQVLSPSSQETQYF
cdr3_nt: TGCGCCAGCAGCCAAGTATTATCGCCTAGCAGCCAAGAGACCCAGTACTTC